This T cell receptor beta chain stems from a study of read filtering for tumor transcriptome and immune sequencing. In the study overall: Revised staging placed eight or nine patients in R-ISS I, 15 to 20 in II, more than 5 in III. Whole-transcriptome libraries were prepared after DNase treatment. TCR-mapped reads were about 4 to 11 million with IR-seq versus about 75 to 1,400 with RNA-seq.

This clonotype was observed at least ten times. Per germline, CDR1 SEHNR and CDR2 FQNEAQ (reference sequence). After removal of 5 bases from V and 2 bases from J, the junction contained 4 bases not matched to a gene. The CDR3 has 14 residues. The library was built from roughly 400 ng RNA with molecular barcoded adaptors for alpha/delta and beta/gamma chains. TCRdb reanalysed the reads using MiXCR and keeps one entry per CDR3 protein. The sample contains over 55,000 distinct CDR3 sequences, about 15% of which appear only once. The clonotype was recovered from a donor aged 40 or over with multiple myeloma. Sample: a population of CD138-negative cells sorted from bone marrow. The chain combines TRBV7-9 with TRBJ2-3; 7 nucleotides agree with TRBD2. CDR3 in DNA: TGTGCCAGCAGCCAAGCGGGGCCCACAGATACGCAGTATTTT. Its translation: CASSQAGPTDTQYF.